Below, one T cell receptor delta chain is given with its context. TCRdb assigns this DNA the protein of a much larger clone, which departs from its translation at residue 9; this likely reflects a read error, and the protein shown comes from translating the DNA. Vgamma9/Vdelta2+ and Vdelta2-negative gammadelta T cells were flow-sorted from PBMC for bulk sequencing. The data were obtained in a study of γδ T cells in repeated Plasmodium falciparum infection. TCRdb redid the clone calls on the multiplex PCR reads with CATT. The table lists tens of thousands of delta-chain clones, more than 0.85% of them singletons. CDR3 length equals 19 residues. With 3 bases clipped from V and 6 bases from J, the junction kept 23 bases outside the gene matches. CDR1 and CDR2 from the germline V gene are GEAIGNYY and EKD.

The sequenced sample consisted of gamma-delta T cells from blood. The sequence was obtained from a pool of human donors (malaria-infected and uninfected, not separated). This chain joins TRDV2 and TRDJ1, with 8 bases that match TRDD3. The J gene is not listed in TCRdb, so it was assigned here from a DNA match to germline. CDR3 sequence reads: CACDSVHAEGYAKENKLIF. CDR3 bases: TGTGCCTGTGACTCCGTGCATGCGGAGGGATACGCGAAAGAGAATAAACTCATCTTT.